The rows below give T cell receptor beta chains drawn from one sample of a study of T cells after yellow fever vaccination. Via MiXCR, TCRdb re-called the 5' RACE reads, giving one row per CDR3 protein. The sample consists of hundreds of thousands of distinct CDR3 sequences, approximately 3.8% of them appearing once. The material was PBMCs, obtained on the day of the yellow fever booster vaccination. These receptors were collected from a man between 18 and 29 years old who received the YFV17D yellow fever vaccine. The CDR3 runs from the conserved cysteine through the conserved F or W. The D gene is left open where the match is weak. Some rows have no size entry. The others give once, few or many, or a class for an expanded clone.

size	D	V	J	DNA	CDR3
few	NA	TRBV20-1	TRBJ2-5	TGCAGTGCTAGAGGGGGAGGTGCCCAAGGGGTGACCCAGTACTTC	CSARGGGAQGVTQYF
many	TRBD1	TRBV20-1	TRBJ2-3	TGCAGTGCTAATACAGGGGGTGTGGGCACAGATACGCAGTATTTT	CSANTGGVGTDTQYF
many	TRBD2	TRBV20-1	TRBJ2-5	TGCAGTGCTAGCGGGGGGGCTCTAGAGACCCAGTACTTC	CSASGGALETQYF
NA	NA	TRBV3-1	TRBJ1-2	TGTGCCAGCAGCCAAGGTATCGGGGGTCGAGGCTACACCTTC	CASSQGIGGRGYTF
many	NA	TRBV5-8	TRBJ2-2	TGTGCCAGCAGTCCCTCATCTCCGGGACGGATGAACACCGGGGAGCTGTTTTTT	CASSPSSPGRMNTGELFF
NA	TRBD1	TRBV6-5	TRBJ2-2	TGTGCCAGCAGTCAGCCCCAGGACAGGCTTGATTACACCGGGGAGCTGTTTTTT	CASSQPQDRLDYTGELFF
many	NA	TRBV29-1	TRBJ2-1	TGCAGCGTTGCTAGTCCTTGGGATGAGCAGTTCTTC	CSVASPWDEQFF
few	NA	TRBV4-3	TRBJ1-4	TGCGCCAGCAGCCCCGGGTGGCAGGGTGGCGAAAAACTGTTTTTT	CASSPGWQGGEKLFF
NA	NA	TRBV4-3	TRBJ1-1	TGCGCCAGCAGCCCTACGATGGGGTCTCTGAACACTGAAGCTTTCTTT	CASSPTMGSLNTEAFF
NA	NA	TRBV3-1	TRBJ2-1	TGTGCCAGCAGCCTACAGCCGCCTAGCTCCTACAATGAGCAGTTCTTC	CASSLQPPSSYNEQFF
few	NA	TRBV6-6	TRBJ2-2	TGTGCCAGCAGTTGGTCTTCTGAAACCGGGTTCGAAGGGACCGGGGAGCTGTTTTTT	CASSWSSETGFEGTGELFF
NA	NA	TRBV6-1	TRBJ2-7	TGTGCCAGCAGTTCACCGGGACGGAAATACGAGCAGTACTTC	CASSSPGRKYEQYF
many	NA	TRBV6-5	TRBJ2-3	TGTGCCAGCGGCCCTGGGCCCCATACGCAGTATTTT	CASGPGPHTQYF
few	TRBD1	TRBV7-2	TRBJ1-5	TGTGCCAGCAGCACCCGGACAGGTGAGGGTCAGCCCCAGCATTTT	CASSTRTGEGQPQHF
NA	NA	TRBV10-3	TRBJ1-5	TGTGCCATCAAGGTAAGGGTACAGCAGCCCCAGCATTTT	CAIKVRVQQPQHF
NA	TRBD1	TRBV7-3	TRBJ1-2	TGTGCCTGCAGCACCGACAGGGGGGGAGGCTACACCTTC	CACSTDRGGGYTF
many	NA	TRBV7-2	TRBJ2-7	TGTGCCAGCACCCAGGGGACCTCCTACGAGCAGTACTTC	CASTQGTSYEQYF
NA	NA	TRBV7-2	TRBJ1-1	TGTGCCAGCAGCTTAACATGGAGGGACACTGAAGCTTTCTTT	CASSLTWRDTEAFF
many	NA	TRBV5-5	TRBJ1-4	TGTGCCAGCAGGGCCGGGTTCCTCGAAAAACTGTTTTTT	CASRAGFLEKLFF
many	TRBD2	TRBV7-3	TRBJ2-5	TGTGCCAGCAGTTTAATGACTAGCGGGTACCAAGAGACCCAGTACTTC	CASSLMTSGYQETQYF
NA	NA	TRBV20-1	TRBJ2-1	TGCAGTGGGGAAGAGGGGGGGGTCTACAATGAGCAGTTCTTC	CSGEEGGVYNEQFF
few	NA	TRBV19	TRBJ2-5	TGTGACAGTAGTATTGGTGGGATTGAGACCCAGTACTTC	CDSSIGGIETQYF
NA	TRBD2	TRBV7-2	TRBJ2-5	TGTGCCAGCAGCGGGGGACTAGCGGGGGTGACCCAGTACTTC	CASSGGLAGVTQYF
few	NA	TRBV20-1	TRBJ2-3	TGCAGTGCTAGAGGTCGTGGCGGTGGGAGCGGGCATACGCAGTATTTT	CSARGRGGGSGHTQYF